Below, 14 T cell receptor beta chains from the same sample are listed, as sequenced in a study of T cells in Graves' hyperthyroidism and ophthalmopathy. TCR beta CDR3 regions were amplified from RNA. During a first-round RT-PCR of the TCR CDR3, the HTBI primer set was used. Using its own MiXCR run on the multiplex PCR reads, TCRdb lists one record per CDR3 protein. Here the sample spans 550,000 to 800,000 distinct CDR3 sequences, roughly 17% being singletons. The specimen sequenced was blood. Receptors originate from a man aged 50-60 years with Graves' hyperthyroidism.

This clonotype turned up a few times. V usage is TRBV11-2 and J usage is TRBJ2-1, with D uncertain. The germline CDR1 and CDR2 sequences are SGHAT and FQNNGV. CDR3 length equals 14 residues. The V end lost 3 bases, the J end lost 5 bases, and 11 bases lay between the germline ends. CDR3 DNA sequence: TGTGCCAGCAGCTTCGGGTTAGGAGACAATGAGCAGTTCTTC. Amino acids: CASSFGLGDNEQFF.

The genes are TRBV28 and TRBJ2-7; possibly TRBD1 for D (6 bases). The CDR3 totals 15 residues. V lost 5 bases and J 2 bases, leaving 16 bases between the germline ends. The germline V gene encodes CDR1 MDHEN and CDR2 SYDVKM. CDR3 bases: TGTGCCAGCAGTACAGGGCAATCCGCCGCCTACGAGCAGTACTTC. Its protein is CASSTGQSAAYEQYF.

This clonotype has ten or more counts. The genes are TRBV27 and TRBJ2-5; the D is unclear. The V and J ends lost 6 bases and 1 base respectively, with 9 bases between them. The length of the CDR3 is 13 residues. The germline V gene encodes CDR1 MNHEY and CDR2 SMNVEV (reference sequence). The CDR3 spells CASSQRFQETQYF. The DNA of the CDR3 is TGTGCCAGCAGCCAGCGATTCCAAGAGACCCAGTACTTC.

This clonotype appeared many times. The J gene is TRBJ1-1, the V gene TRBV7-2; D perhaps matches TRBD1 (6 bases). The germline V gene encodes CDR1 SGHTA and CDR2 FQGNSA. This CDR3 is built from 14 residues. The V and J ends lost 4 bases and 4 bases respectively, with 13 bases between them. The CDR3 bases are TGTGCCAGCAGCTCGATCAGGGGTGGCACTGAAGCTTTCTTT. Its protein is CASSSIRGGTEAFF.

Notes on this clonotype: This clone may be a read error of a much larger clone one base away. The J gene is TRBJ2-7, the V gene TRBV11-1; 8 bases are a match to TRBD2. The CDR3 is 13 residues long. V shed 2 bases, J shed 7 bases, and the junction held 4 bases outside the gene matches. Germline V lookup: CDR1 SGHAT, CDR2 FQDESV (reference sequence). The CDR3 spells CASSLRPGGEQYF. The CDR3, as DNA: TGTGCCAGCAGCTTAAGGCCGGGAGGGGAGCAGTACTTC.

Many counts were recorded for this clonotype. This chain links TRBV12-3 or TRBV12-4 with TRBJ2-1; the D gene is possibly TRBD2 (6 bases). Trimming removed 8 bases at V and 4 bases at J, with 15 bases between. The CDR3 extends over 14 amino acids. CDR3 loop: CASLGGSGYNEQFF. The CDR3 bases are TGTGCCAGCTTGGGGGGATCCGGTTACAATGAGCAGTTCTTC.

Here the CDR3 reads CASRPIGVMETQYF. CDR3 DNA: TGTGCCAGCAGACCCATAGGGGTTATGGAGACCCAGTACTTC. This sequence joins TRBV6-1 and TRBJ2-5; TRBD1 might be the D (5 bases). V dropped 6 bases and J dropped 5 bases, with 16 bases sitting between them. The CDR3 has 14 residues. Germline V gene lookup returns CDR1 MNHNS and CDR2 SASEGT.

In its sample, this clonotype was seen a few times. The chain combines TRBV30 with TRBJ2-1; D may be TRBD2 (5 bases). This CDR3 spans 15 amino acids. CDR1 and CDR2 from the germline V gene are GTSNPN and SVGIG (reference sequence). V gave up 8 bases and J gave up 6 bases, with 23 bases separating them. The CDR3 region is CAGRADRVWGNEQFF. Written as DNA, the CDR3 is TGTGCCGGGCGGGCCGATAGGGTTTGGGGCAATGAGCAGTTCTTC. The variable domain in full, with the rest retrieved from reference TRBV30 and TRBJ2-1, is SQTIHQWPATLVQPVGSPLSLECTVEGTSNPNLYWYRQAAGRGLQLLFYSVGIGQISSEVPQNLSASRPQDRQFILSSKKLLLSDSGFYLCAGRADRVWGNEQFFGPGTRLTVL.

This clonotype was counted ten times or more. This chain links TRBV28 with TRBJ2-7; 11 positions agree with TRBD2. Germline V gives CDR1 MDHEN, CDR2 SYDVKM. The CDR3 covers 14 residues. V shed 6 bases, J shed 6 bases, and the junction held 7 bases outside the gene matches. The CDR3 nucleotides read TGTGCCAGCAGAACAACTAGCGGGAGCCGCGAGCAGTACTTC. It is translated as CASRTTSGSREQYF. Full variable domain (rest looked up from reference TRBV28 and TRBJ2-7): DVKVTQSSRYLVKRTGEKVFLECVQDMDHENMFWYRQDPGLGLRLIYFSYDVKMKEKGDIPEGYSVSREKKERFSLILESASTNQTSMYLCASRTTSGSREQYFGPGTRLTVT.

This clonotype was found many times. V usage is TRBV11-3 and J usage is TRBJ2-2; unclear D gene. From germline, CDR1 is SGHNT and CDR2 YENEEA. The CDR3 is made up of 12 amino acids. The V end was cut by 6 bases, the J end by 8 bases, with 10 bases between. The CDR3 is CASRSVVGELFF. The CDR3 DNA sequence: TGTGCCAGCAGGAGCGTGGTGGGGGAGCTGTTTTTT.

V usage is TRBV3-1 and J usage is TRBJ2-7; 12 bases align to TRBD1. This CDR3 comprises 16 residues. In germline, CDR1 is LGHDT, CDR2 YNNKEL (reference sequence). The V segment lost 2 bases and the J segment 3 bases; nucleotides outside the gene matches: 5. CDR3 bases: TGTGCCAGCAGCCAACATGGGACAGGGGGCATCTACGAGCAGTACTTC. It is translated as CASSQHGTGGIYEQYF.

This clonotype was observed a single time. At one end the junction does not follow the germline gene, possibly because of a read error. The V call is TRBV13, the J call TRBJ2-7, with 10 bases aligning to TRBD2. The CDR3 spans 16 residues. Germline CDR1 reads PRHDT; CDR2 reads FYEKMQ (reference sequence). The CDR3 DNA sequence: TGCGCCAGCAGCCGTCATTTTAGCGGGAGGCCCTACGAGCAGTACTTC. Amino acid sequence: CASSRHFSGRPYEQYF.

This clonotype was seen many times. This chain uses TRBV20-1 with TRBJ2-7; 10 bases agree with TRBD2. Germline CDR1 and CDR2: DFQATT and SNEGSKA (reference sequence). V was clipped by 6 bases and J by 4 bases; unmatched bases: 15. CDR3 length equals 16 residues. DNA for the CDR3: TGCAGTGCAACCACCCCAAGCGGGAGGGCCGAGTACGAGCAGTACTTC. It codes for CSATTPSGRAEYEQYF.

Regarding this clonotype: This clone may be a read error of a much larger clone one base away. The chain recombines TRBV19 with TRBJ1-5; possibly TRBD1 for D (6 bases). CDR3 length equals 14 residues. Germline V gene sequence: CDR1 LNHDA, CDR2 SQIVND (reference sequence). V was cut by 9 bases and J by 0 bases, with 12 bases left in between. The DNA for the CDR3 is TGTGCCAGCAAACAGGGTTATAGCAATCAGCCCCAGCATTTT. This translates into CASKQGYSNQPQHF.